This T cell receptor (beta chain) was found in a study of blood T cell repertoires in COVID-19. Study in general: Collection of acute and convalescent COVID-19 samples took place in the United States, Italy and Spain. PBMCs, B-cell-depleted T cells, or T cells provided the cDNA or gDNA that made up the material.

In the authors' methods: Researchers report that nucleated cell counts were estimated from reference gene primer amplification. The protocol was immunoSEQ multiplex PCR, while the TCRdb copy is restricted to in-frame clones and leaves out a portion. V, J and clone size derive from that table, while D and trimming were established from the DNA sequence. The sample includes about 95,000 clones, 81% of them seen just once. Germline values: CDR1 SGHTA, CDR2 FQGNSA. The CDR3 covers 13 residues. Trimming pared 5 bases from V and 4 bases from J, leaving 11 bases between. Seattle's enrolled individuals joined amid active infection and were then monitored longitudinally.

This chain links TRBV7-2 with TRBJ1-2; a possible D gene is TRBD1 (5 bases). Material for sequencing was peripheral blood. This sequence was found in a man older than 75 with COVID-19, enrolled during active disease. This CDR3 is CASSLDNLYGYTF. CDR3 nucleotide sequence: TGTGCCAGCAGCCTGGACAACCTCTATGGCTACACCTTC.